Listed below are T cell receptor beta chains from one sample, sequenced in a study of blood T cell repertoires in COVID-19. Data came from immunoSEQ multiplex PCR; TCRdb stores just in-frame clones and leaves some out. The sample records under 85,000 clones, about 83% being singletons. The sequenced material came from peripheral blood. Receptors were obtained from a man of 80 years or more with active or convalescent COVID-19. CDR3s include the opening cysteine and the closing phenylalanine or tryptophan. Each record gives: D gene, clone size, J gene, V gene, CDR3 protein, CDR3 DNA. D genes are given only for firm matches. Only some rows state a clone size, as once, few, many or a class for expanded clones.

d_gene: -; abundance: -; j_gene: TRBJ1-5; v_gene: TRBV4-3; CDR3aa: CASSQEMGPNQPQHF; CDR3nt: TGCGCCAGCAGCCAAGAAATGGGCCCCAATCAGCCCCAGCATTTT
d_gene: -; abundance: once; j_gene: TRBJ2-7; v_gene: TRBV7-9; CDR3aa: CASSLGLGVYEQYF; CDR3nt: TGTGCCAGCAGCTTGGGTTTGGGAGTCTACGAGCAGTACTTC
d_gene: TRBD1; abundance: -; j_gene: TRBJ2-3; v_gene: TRBV6-5; CDR3aa: CASSRDRTDTQYF; CDR3nt: TGTGCCAGCAGTCGGGACAGAACAGATACGCAGTATTTT
d_gene: TRBD1; abundance: -; j_gene: TRBJ2-2; v_gene: TRBV2; CDR3aa: CASSKSTGGVTGELFF; CDR3nt: TGTGCCAGCAGTAAATCGACAGGGGGCGTCACCGGGGAGCTGTTTTTT
d_gene: -; abundance: -; j_gene: TRBJ2-1; v_gene: TRBV10-3; CDR3aa: CAITNSTYNEQFF; CDR3nt: TGTGCCATCACTAATTCGACCTACAATGAGCAGTTCTTC
d_gene: TRBD2; abundance: few; j_gene: TRBJ2-3; v_gene: TRBV3-1/TRBV3-2; CDR3aa: CASSQSPGTSAQYF; CDR3nt: TGTGCCAGCAGCCAAAGCCCCGGGACTAGCGCGCAGTATTTT
d_gene: TRBD1; abundance: -; j_gene: TRBJ1-4; v_gene: TRBV5-1; CDR3aa: CASSTGQYNEKLFF; CDR3nt: TGCGCCAGCAGCACGGGACAGTATAATGAAAAACTGTTTTTT
d_gene: TRBD1; abundance: -; j_gene: TRBJ1-3; v_gene: TRBV7-2; CDR3aa: CASSFLPPERGLGNTIYF; CDR3nt: TGTGCCAGCAGCTTTCTGCCCCCCGAGAGGGGGCTAGGAAACACCATATATTTT
d_gene: -; abundance: -; j_gene: TRBJ2-1; v_gene: TRBV7-9; CDR3aa: CASSLTRINEQFF; CDR3nt: TGTGCCAGCAGCTTAACACGTATCAATGAGCAGTTCTTC
d_gene: -; abundance: once; j_gene: TRBJ2-3; v_gene: TRBV15; CDR3aa: CATSRDRGTDTQYF; CDR3nt: TGTGCCACCAGCAGAGACAGGGGAACAGATACGCAGTATTTT
d_gene: -; abundance: once; j_gene: TRBJ1-3; v_gene: TRBV6-6; CDR3aa: CASSPSPGSGSGNTIYF; CDR3nt: TGTGCCAGCAGTCCTTCTCCGGGTTCGGGCTCTGGAAACACCATATATTTT
d_gene: -; abundance: -; j_gene: TRBJ2-7; v_gene: TRBV15; CDR3aa: CATSRDRTTGEQYF; CDR3nt: TGTGCCACCAGCAGAGATCGAACAACAGGCGAGCAGTACTTC
d_gene: TRBD1; abundance: -; j_gene: TRBJ1-1; v_gene: TRBV28; CDR3aa: CATRVTGARGMNTEAFF; CDR3nt: TGTGCCACCAGGGTTACAGGGGCGAGGGGAATGAACACTGAAGCTTTCTTT
d_gene: TRBD1; abundance: -; j_gene: TRBJ1-1; v_gene: TRBV19; CDR3aa: CASSMGTGRGTEAFF; CDR3nt: TGTGCCAGTAGTATGGGGACAGGGCGGGGGACTGAAGCTTTCTTT
d_gene: TRBD1; abundance: -; j_gene: TRBJ1-2; v_gene: TRBV12-3/TRBV12-4; CDR3aa: CASSGDRYGYTF; CDR3nt: TGTGCCAGCAGTGGGGACAGATATGGCTACACCTTC
d_gene: -; abundance: -; j_gene: TRBJ1-3; v_gene: TRBV5-4; CDR3aa: CASSITGGNTIYF; CDR3nt: TGTGCCAGCAGCATCACAGGGGGAAACACCATATATTTT
d_gene: TRBD2; abundance: -; j_gene: TRBJ2-2; v_gene: TRBV7-9; CDR3aa: CAGRRTGGNTGELFF; CDR3nt: TGTGCCGGGAGGCGGACGGGGGGAAACACCGGGGAGCTGTTTTTT
d_gene: TRBD2; abundance: -; j_gene: TRBJ2-1; v_gene: TRBV28; CDR3aa: CASRRGVLAGGSSSYNEQFF; CDR3nt: TGTGCCAGCAGACGAGGCGTTCTAGCGGGAGGGTCGAGCTCCTACAATGAGCAGTTCTTC
d_gene: TRBD1; abundance: -; j_gene: TRBJ1-3; v_gene: TRBV18; CDR3aa: CASSPGQGITVGNTIYF; CDR3nt: TGTGCCAGCTCACCGGGACAGGGTATCACAGTTGGAAACACCATATATTTT
d_gene: TRBD2; abundance: -; j_gene: TRBJ2-2; v_gene: TRBV2; CDR3aa: CASRSTSGGLFF; CDR3nt: TGTGCCAGCAGGAGTACTAGCGGAGGGCTGTTTTTT
d_gene: -; abundance: -; j_gene: TRBJ2-7; v_gene: TRBV7-2; CDR3aa: CASSLERTWVYEQYF; CDR3nt: TGTGCCAGCAGCTTAGAACGGACATGGGTCTACGAGCAGTACTTC
d_gene: -; abundance: -; j_gene: TRBJ2-1; v_gene: TRBV29-1; CDR3aa: CSVEFRYEQFF; CDR3nt: TGCAGCGTTGAATTCCGTTATGAGCAGTTCTTC
d_gene: -; abundance: -; j_gene: TRBJ1-5; v_gene: TRBV19; CDR3aa: CASSSGHSNQPQHF; CDR3nt: TGTGCCAGTAGTTCGGGACACAGCAATCAGCCCCAGCATTTT
d_gene: TRBD1; abundance: -; j_gene: TRBJ1-4; v_gene: TRBV19; CDR3aa: CASRLTGDNNEKLFF; CDR3nt: TGTGCCAGTCGCTTAACAGGGGACAATAATGAAAAACTGTTTTTT
d_gene: TRBD1; abundance: -; j_gene: TRBJ1-2; v_gene: TRBV10-1; CDR3aa: CASSESSGTGFYTF; CDR3nt: TGCGCCAGCAGTGAGTCGAGTGGGACAGGGTTCTACACCTTC
d_gene: TRBD2; abundance: -; j_gene: TRBJ2-1; v_gene: TRBV7-4; CDR3aa: CASSLGLAGDNEQFF; CDR3nt: TGTGCCAGCAGCTTAGGGCTAGCGGGAGACAATGAGCAGTTCTTC
d_gene: -; abundance: -; j_gene: TRBJ2-7; v_gene: TRBV21-1; CDR3aa: CASSPRLVQGEPYEQYF; CDR3nt: TGTGCCAGCAGCCCGAGGTTGGTGCAGGGGGAACCCTACGAGCAGTACTTC
d_gene: TRBD2; abundance: -; j_gene: TRBJ2-5; v_gene: TRBV7-9; CDR3aa: CASSLLAGGALIGHETQYF; CDR3nt: TGTGCCAGCAGCTTACTCGCCGGGGGGGCCTTAATCGGTCACGAGACCCAGTACTTC
d_gene: -; abundance: -; j_gene: TRBJ1-6; v_gene: TRBV7-9; CDR3aa: CASSFNPSGNSPLHF; CDR3nt: TGTGCCAGCAGCTTCAACCCTAGCGGGAATTCACCCCTCCACTTT
d_gene: -; abundance: -; j_gene: TRBJ2-7; v_gene: TRBV7-9; CDR3aa: CASSLMAPSYEQYF; CDR3nt: TGTGCCAGCAGCTTAATGGCCCCCTCCTACGAGCAGTACTTC
d_gene: -; abundance: -; j_gene: TRBJ1-1; v_gene: TRBV6-2/TRBV6-3; CDR3aa: CASSFQNRNTEAFF; CDR3nt: TGTGCCAGCAGTTTCCAGAACAGGAACACTGAAGCTTTCTTT
d_gene: -; abundance: -; j_gene: TRBJ1-1; v_gene: TRBV3-1/TRBV3-2; CDR3aa: CASTRGGANTEAFF; CDR3nt: TGTGCCAGCACCAGAGGGGGGGCGAACACTGAAGCTTTCTTT
d_gene: TRBD1; abundance: -; j_gene: TRBJ2-7; v_gene: TRBV19; CDR3aa: CASSTLRTGNNEQYF; CDR3nt: TGTGCCAGTAGTACCCTCCGGACAGGGAACAACGAGCAGTACTTC
d_gene: -; abundance: -; j_gene: TRBJ1-1; v_gene: TRBV2; CDR3aa: CASSPRLDRMNTEAFF; CDR3nt: TGTGCCAGCAGCCCCCGCCTTGACAGGATGAACACTGAAGCTTTCTTT
d_gene: -; abundance: -; j_gene: TRBJ1-5; v_gene: TRBV5-8; CDR3aa: CASSLVRDTAGPQHF; CDR3nt: TGTGCCAGCAGCTTGGTACGCGACACTGCGGGGCCCCAGCATTTT
d_gene: -; abundance: -; j_gene: TRBJ1-5; v_gene: TRBV2; CDR3aa: CASSVPGNGQPQHF; CDR3nt: TGTGCCAGCAGTGTTCCGGGGAACGGTCAGCCCCAGCATTTT
d_gene: TRBD2; abundance: once; j_gene: TRBJ2-1; v_gene: TRBV3-1/TRBV3-2; CDR3aa: CASSQDRTSGHNEQFF; CDR3nt: TGTGCCAGCAGCCAAGACCGGACTAGCGGCCACAATGAGCAGTTCTTC
d_gene: TRBD2; abundance: -; j_gene: TRBJ2-1; v_gene: TRBV4-3; CDR3aa: CASSQDWASGSRNEQFF; CDR3nt: TGCGCCAGCAGCCAAGATTGGGCTAGCGGGAGTAGAAATGAGCAGTTCTTC
d_gene: TRBD1; abundance: -; j_gene: TRBJ1-2; v_gene: TRBV19; CDR3aa: CASSIELTGHGGYTF; CDR3nt: TGTGCCAGTAGTATAGAGCTGACAGGGCACGGGGGCTACACCTTC
d_gene: -; abundance: -; j_gene: TRBJ2-5; v_gene: TRBV5-1; CDR3aa: CASSLAQPRETQYF; CDR3nt: TGCGCCAGCAGCTTGGCGCAACCTAGGGAGACCCAGTACTTC
d_gene: TRBD1; abundance: -; j_gene: TRBJ2-5; v_gene: TRBV24-1; CDR3aa: CATSDPDRDETQYF; CDR3nt: TGTGCCACCAGTGACCCTGACAGGGATGAGACCCAGTACTTC
d_gene: TRBD2; abundance: -; j_gene: TRBJ2-7; v_gene: TRBV6-6; CDR3aa: CASRPGTSGGEREQYF; CDR3nt: TGTGCCAGCAGACCAGGGACTAGCGGGGGTGAGCGCGAGCAGTACTTC
d_gene: TRBD1; abundance: -; j_gene: TRBJ2-7; v_gene: TRBV4-1; CDR3aa: CASSPSQGQGVTEQYF; CDR3nt: TGCGCCAGCAGCCCCTCACAGGGACAGGGTGTAACCGAGCAGTACTTC
d_gene: TRBD2; abundance: -; j_gene: TRBJ2-7; v_gene: TRBV3-1/TRBV3-2; CDR3aa: CASSQGGLAVPSYEQYF; CDR3nt: TGTGCCAGCAGCCAAGGGGGACTAGCGGTCCCTTCCTACGAGCAGTACTTC
d_gene: -; abundance: once; j_gene: TRBJ2-7; v_gene: TRBV28; CDR3aa: CASTLGISPYEQYF; CDR3nt: TGTGCCAGCACCCTCGGGATTTCCCCCTACGAGCAGTACTTC
d_gene: -; abundance: once; j_gene: TRBJ1-1; v_gene: TRBV7-6; CDR3aa: CASSFTEGNTEAFF; CDR3nt: TGTGCCAGCAGCTTCACAGAGGGGAACACTGAAGCTTTCTTT
d_gene: TRBD1; abundance: -; j_gene: TRBJ2-2; v_gene: TRBV9; CDR3aa: CASSVQPGQGTPGELFF; CDR3nt: TGTGCCAGCAGCGTACAACCGGGACAGGGTACACCCGGGGAGCTGTTTTTT
d_gene: -; abundance: -; j_gene: TRBJ2-7; v_gene: TRBV4-1; CDR3aa: CASSLAGQPSYEQYF; CDR3nt: TGCGCCAGCAGCCTCGCGGGTCAGCCCTCCTACGAGCAGTACTTC
d_gene: -; abundance: -; j_gene: TRBJ1-3; v_gene: TRBV29-1; CDR3aa: CSVEAPRWGHSGNTIYF; CDR3nt: TGCAGCGTTGAAGCCCCTCGTTGGGGCCACTCTGGAAACACCATATATTTT
d_gene: TRBD1; abundance: -; j_gene: TRBJ2-3; v_gene: TRBV9; CDR3aa: CASSVDRGRDTQYF; CDR3nt: TGTGCCAGCAGCGTAGACAGGGGAAGAGATACGCAGTATTTT
d_gene: TRBD2; abundance: -; j_gene: TRBJ2-3; v_gene: TRBV3-1/TRBV3-2; CDR3aa: CASSQGLAGVVDTQYF; CDR3nt: TGTGCCAGCAGCCAAGGGCTAGCGGGAGTGGTAGATACGCAGTATTTT
d_gene: TRBD2; abundance: once; j_gene: TRBJ2-5; v_gene: TRBV5-1; CDR3aa: CASSFGTGSGVRETQYF; CDR3nt: TGCGCCAGCAGCTTTGGGACTGGTAGCGGGGTACGAGAGACCCAGTACTTC
d_gene: -; abundance: -; j_gene: TRBJ2-2; v_gene: TRBV7-3; CDR3aa: CASSLTWAGNTGELFF; CDR3nt: TGTGCCAGCAGCTTAACTTGGGCAGGGAACACCGGGGAGCTGTTTTTT
d_gene: TRBD1; abundance: -; j_gene: TRBJ1-1; v_gene: TRBV5-6; CDR3aa: CASSWAGGGEMNTEAFF; CDR3nt: TGTGCCAGCAGCTGGGCAGGGGGCGGGGAGATGAACACTGAAGCTTTCTTT
d_gene: -; abundance: -; j_gene: TRBJ1-4; v_gene: TRBV19; CDR3aa: CASIPSRTPGGLEKLFF; CDR3nt: TGTGCCAGTATCCCCTCCCGGACCCCGGGAGGGCTGGAAAAACTGTTTTTT